The next 10 T cell receptor beta chains were all read from a single sample in a study of blood T cells in healthy people across ages. For the second PCR, which ran for roughly 6 to 12 cycles, a sample-barcoded 5' primer and a J-beta primer mix were used. MiXCR was run by TCRdb on the 5' RACE reads, yielding one entry per CDR3 protein. The data hold more than 550,000 distinct CDR3 sequences, with roughly 20% observed a single time. Input material: blood. The receptors originated from a man between 65 and 80 years old in good health.

A remark on this clonotype: Mismatch with germline at one junction end may stem from a read error. The chain joins TRBV7-2 to TRBJ1-3; 9 bases line up with TRBD1. Germline CDR1 is SGHTA and CDR2 is FQGNSA. This CDR3 has 18 residues. CDR3 sequence: CASSLRTGEFYSGNTRYF. The CDR3, as DNA: TGTGCCAGCAGCTTAAGGACAGGGGAATTCTACTCTGGAAACACCAGATATTTT. Filled out from reference TRBV7-2 and TRBJ1-3, the complete variable domain reads GAGVSQSPSNKVTEKGKDVELRCDPISGHTALYWYRQSLGQGLEFLIYFQGNSAPDKSGLPSDRFSAERTGGSVSTLTIQRTQQEDSAVYLCASSLRTGEFYSGNTRYFGEGSWLTVV.

The chain recombines TRBV4-3 with TRBJ2-6, with D unclear. Deletions cut 0 bases from V and 2 bases from J, with 11 bases between. The CDR3 is 17 amino acids. CDR1 and CDR2 (germline): LGHNA, YSLEER. The CDR3 protein is CASSQEMVRAGANVLTF. CDR3 coding DNA: TGCGCCAGCAGCCAAGAGATGGTAAGGGCTGGGGCCAACGTCCTGACTTTC.

This clonotype came up a few times. The J gene is TRBJ2-1, the V gene TRBV5-1, with TRBD2 matching over 9 bases. The CDR3 spans 14 residues. V was clipped by 5 bases and J by 5 bases; unmatched bases: 5. Germline CDR1 and CDR2: SGHRS and YFSETQ. CDR3 coding DNA: TGCGCCAGCAGGGTGACTAGCGGTAACAATGAGCAGTTCTTC. Its protein is CASRVTSGNNEQFF. The full variable domain, completed using reference TRBV5-1 and TRBJ2-1, is KAGVTQTPRYLIKTRGQQVTLSCSPISGHRSVSWYQQTPGQGLQFLFEYFSETQRNKGNFPGRFSGRQFSNSRSEMNVSTLELGDSALYLCASRVTSGNNEQFFGPGTRLTVL.

This clonotype was observed a handful of times. The chain employs TRBV29-1 and TRBJ2-5; D perhaps matches TRBD1 (7 bases). There are 12 residues in the CDR3. Germline V gene data show CDR1 as SQVTM and CDR2 as ANQGSEA. With 6 bases removed from V and 3 bases from J, the gap between germline ends came to 11 bases. The CDR3 region has the DNA TGCAGCGTCGGGGGACAGAAAGAGACCCAGTACTTC. The encoded protein is CSVGGQKETQYF.

J is TRBJ2-3 and V is TRBV19; possibly TRBD2 for D (6 bases). Germline values: CDR1 LNHDA, CDR2 SQIVND (reference sequence). The CDR3 consists of 18 residues. Trimming took off 4 bases at V and 4 bases at J, with 24 bases between the two ends. The CDR3 protein is CASSTLAPGGFRADTQYF. The DNA for the CDR3 is TGTGCCAGTAGTACCCTAGCGCCCGGTGGGTTTCGGGCAGATACGCAGTATTTT.

The chain couples TRBV19 to TRBJ2-7; 12 bases match TRBD2. J lost 7 bases, V lost 9 bases, and 7 bases had no gene match. CDR3 size: 13 residues. From germline, CDR1 is LNHDA and CDR2 SQIVND (reference sequence). CDR3 DNA sequence: TGTGCCAGGAGACTAGCGGGGGCGACGGAGCAGTACGTC. Translating gives CARRLAGATEQYV.

There are many counts of this clonotype. The chain links TRBV12-3 or TRBV12-4 to TRBJ1-1, with D unclear. V lost 7 bases to trimming and J lost 0 bases, with 15 bases between them. The CDR3 runs to 15 residues. The CDR3 bases are TGTGCCAGCACTGCCAGGTTGGGTATGAACACTGAAGCTTTCTTT. As protein: CASTARLGMNTEAFF.

This clonotype was counted a few times. This rearrangement joins TRBV19 to TRBJ2-3; a possible D gene is TRBD1 (6 bases). CDR3 length: 14 amino acids. Trimming took 2 bases from V and 6 from J, leaving 12 bases between them. CDR1 is LNHDA and CDR2 is SQIVND in the germline V gene (reference sequence). CDR3 amino acids: CASSIKDSGDTQYF. For the CDR3, the DNA is TGTGCCAGTAGTATAAAGGACAGTGGGGATACGCAGTATTTT.

This clonotype was picked up a small number of times. The CDR3 is CSGKDRPRPDTQYF. The CDR3 DNA reads as TGCAGCGGAAAGGACAGGCCTCGTCCAGATACGCAGTATTTT. The chain links TRBV29-1 to TRBJ2-3, with 7 bases that match TRBD1. V trimming: 7 bases; J trimming: 4 bases; junction bases outside the gene matches: 11. Looked up from germline, CDR1 is SQVTM and CDR2 is ANQGSEA. The CDR3 covers 14 residues.

The V and J genes are TRBV29-1 and TRBJ2-3, with D possibly being TRBD2 (6 bases). V gave up 2 bases and J gave up 0 bases, with 12 bases separating them. CDR3 length: 15 amino acids. Germline CDR1 and CDR2: SQVTM and ANQGSEA. CDR3 sequence: CSVEFRGKSTDTQYF. CDR3 DNA sequence: TGCAGCGTTGAATTCCGGGGGAAAAGCACAGATACGCAGTATTTT.